This T cell receptor beta chain was captured by sequencing in a study of cytomegalovirus exposure and HLA in healthy donors. Libraries were prepared by immunoSEQ multiplex PCR; TCRdb keeps only in-frame clonotypes and omits some of them. The table shows about 170,000 clones, with over 85% occurring only once. Study findings and constraints: Some public TCRs appeared in many individuals, while most sequences were rare.

Note on this clone: Its antigen is undetermined.

V lost 4 bases and J lost 5, with 15 bases in between. Germline CDR1 reads SGHDT; CDR2 reads YYEEEE. This CDR3 is built from 14 residues. The sequencing sample was made of PBMCs. The source is a woman aged 18 to 35 in good health and CMV-seropositive. The J gene is TRBJ2-5, the V gene TRBV5-6; D ambiguous. The CDR3 DNA reads TGTGCCAGCAGCCCAACGAGAGCGTGGGAGACCCAGTACTTC. It specifies CASSPTRAWETQYF.